This T cell receptor (beta chain) originates from a study of CD8 T cells in ankylosing spondylitis. Whole-study findings and limits: Characteristic, it appeared, of ankylosing spondylitis blood was a TCR beta motif of eight or nine highly homologous variants.

In the case of this clonotype: Its antigen is still unknown.

TCRdb independently ran MiXCR on the 5' RACE reads; one entry per CDR3 protein. The sample carries a few hundred thousand distinct CDR3 sequences, under 25% recorded once. The CDR3 is 14 amino acids. V was trimmed by 0 bases and J by 4 bases, leaving 7 bases between them. Germline V lookup: CDR1 LGHNA, CDR2 YNFKEQ. Sequences were obtained from blood, either unsorted or a sorted T cell fraction (not recorded which). The receptor was derived from a male donor with ankylosing spondylitis. The chain joins TRBV4-2 to TRBJ2-1; D is unclear. This CDR3 is CASSQDLLYNEQFF. As DNA, the CDR3 is TGTGCCAGCAGCCAAGATCTCCTTTACAATGAGCAGTTCTTC.